This entry lists 13 T cell receptor beta chains sequenced from one sample in a study of shared clonotypes between healthy human individuals (dated by TCRdb to 2019 to 2021). CD8 naive samples consisted of CD45RO-negative cells that were positively selected for CCR7, yielding a CD45RA+CCR7+ population without TemRA cells. To prepare the library, the immunoSEQ multiplex PCR assay was applied. TCRdb limited this immuneACCESS table to in-frame rearrangements with V and J called. A share of clones is missing; checked studies link under half to unresolved V genes, and the rest is unexplained. The sample profile shows hundreds of thousands of clones; about 91% of them were found once. The ten top clones hold 24% of the sample. The sequencing input was naive CD8+ T cells sorted from blood. Read against the paper, the sample's cell subset or site label means: CD45RA+CCR7+. Receptor source: a man aged 30-40 years in good health.

The CDR3 sequence: CASSFDGSYEQYF. CDR3 in DNA: TGTGCCAGCAGCTTCGACGGCTCCTACGAGCAGTACTTC. This chain connects TRBV7-9 to TRBJ2-7; D call uncertain. Germline loops: CDR1 SEHNR, CDR2 FQNEAQ (reference sequence). This CDR3 contains 13 residues. The V end was cut by 3 bases, the J end by 0 bases, with 6 bases between. Complete variable domain (other parts from reference TRBV7-9 and TRBJ2-7): DTGVSQNPRHKITKRGQNVTFRCDPISEHNRLYWYRQTLGQGPEFLTYFQNEAQLEKSRLLSDRFSAERPKGSFSTLEIQRTEQGDSAMYLCASSFDGSYEQYFGPGTRLTVT.

The chain is built from TRBV27 and TRBJ2-1; 9 positions match TRBD2. The CDR3 spans 16 residues. CDR1 is MNHEY and CDR2 is SMNVEV in the germline V gene (reference sequence). V shed 2 bases and J 1 base; nucleotides not matched to a gene: 3. The CDR3 reads CASSLEGLASYNEQFF. Here the CDR3 DNA reads TGTGCCAGCAGTTTAGAGGGACTAGCATCCTACAATGAGCAGTTCTTC.

The chain has TRBV7-2 and TRBJ1-4, with TRBD1 matching over 11 bases. This CDR3 is built from 16 residues. With 5 bases clipped from V and 7 bases from J, the junction kept 9 bases outside the gene matches. Germline assignment: CDR1 SGHTA and CDR2 FQGNSA. The CDR3 nucleotides read TGTGCCAGCAGCACGGACAGGGGGCCTCGAGGTGAAAAACTGTTTTTT. Translated, it gives CASSTDRGPRGEKLFF.

The chain links TRBV7-6 to TRBJ2-5, with 7 bases aligning to TRBD1. Trimming removed 1 base from V and 6 bases from J; junction bases left unmatched: 2. The CDR3 has 13 residues. Germline CDR1 is SGHVS and CDR2 is FNYEAQ. The CDR3 sequence: CASSLERGQTQYF. CDR3 bases: TGTGCCAGCAGCTTAGAGAGGGGGCAGACCCAGTACTTC.

The chain uses TRBV6-1 and TRBJ2-5, with D unclear. Germline V gene lookup returns CDR1 MNHNS and CDR2 SASEGT. The CDR3 covers 16 residues. V lost 0 bases and J 3 bases, leaving 14 bases between the germline ends. CDR3 sequence (DNA): TGTGCCAGCAGTGAAGCACCGCACGTCTGGGAAGAGACCCAGTACTTC. Its translation: CASSEAPHVWEETQYF.

CDR3 sequence: CASSPHLGQGKWYGYTF. In nucleotides, the CDR3 is TGTGCCAGCAGCCCGCACTTAGGACAGGGTAAATGGTATGGCTACACCTTC. The chain links TRBV7-2 to TRBJ1-2, with 8 bases that match TRBD1. V gave up 5 bases and J gave up 5 bases; unmatched junction bases: 16. This CDR3 is 17 amino acids long. Germline-derived CDR1 and CDR2 are SGHTA and FQGNSA.

The chain has TRBV7-9 and TRBJ1-1; no firm D call. The CDR3 length is 14 residues. V was clipped by 5 bases and J by 4 bases, with 14 bases between them. Germline lookup yields CDR1 SEHNR and CDR2 FQNEAQ (reference sequence). The CDR3 is CASSTTHSGTEAFF. In DNA, the CDR3 is TGTGCCAGCAGCACAACTCACTCAGGCACTGAAGCTTTCTTT.

This chain links TRBV11-2 with TRBJ1-4; tentative D call: TRBD1 (5 bases). The CDR3 is 15 amino acids. The germline V gene encodes CDR1 SGHAT and CDR2 FQNNGV. Trimming removed 5 bases from V and 8 bases from J, with 18 bases in between. The CDR3, as DNA: TGTGCCAGCAGCCCCCCACAGGAGGCCGGGGAAAAACTGTTTTTT. Residues: CASSPPQEAGEKLFF. Filled out from reference TRBV11-2 and TRBJ1-4, the complete variable domain reads EAGVAQSPRYKIIEKRQSVAFWCNPISGHATLYWYQQILGQGPKLLIQFQNNGVVDDSQLPKDRFSAERLKGVDSTLKIQPAKLEDSAVYLCASSPPQEAGEKLFFGSGTQLSVL.

The rearrangement joins TRBV29-1 to TRBJ2-7; D possibly corresponds to TRBD1 (5 bases). V was clipped by 4 bases and J by 0 bases, with 16 bases between them. Germline V lookup: CDR1 SQVTM, CDR2 ANQGSEA. The CDR3 consists of 15 residues. The CDR3 sequence: CSVVLQDRNSYEQYF. CDR3 DNA sequence: TGCAGCGTTGTTCTACAGGATCGAAACTCCTACGAGCAGTACTTC.

The gene calls are TRBV7-9 and TRBJ2-4, with 8 bases matching TRBD2. Germline CDR1 reads SEHNR; CDR2 reads FQNEAQ (reference sequence). Trimming at V came to 8 bases and at J to 0 bases, leaving 18 bases not matched to a gene. The CDR3 is made up of 19 amino acids. As DNA, the CDR3 is TGTGCCAGCTCTGCTTCGGGAGGGCCCTCCGGCTTAGCCAAAAACATTCAGTACTTC. Protein: CASSASGGPSGLAKNIQYF. The full variable domain, rest sourced from reference TRBV7-9 and TRBJ2-4, is DTGVSQNPRHKITKRGQNVTFRCDPISEHNRLYWYRQTLGQGPEFLTYFQNEAQLEKSRLLSDRFSAERPKGSFSTLEIQRTEQGDSAMYLCASSASGGPSGLAKNIQYFGAGTRLSVL.

This clone appeared once. The genes are TRBV27 and TRBJ2-7; 10 nucleotides match TRBD2. Germline assignment: CDR1 MNHEY and CDR2 SMNVEV (reference sequence). The length of the CDR3 is 14 residues. Trimming cost V 6 bases and J 5 bases; bases outside gene matches: 7. CDR3: CASRLAGGSHEQYF. As DNA, the CDR3 is TGTGCCAGCAGATTAGCGGGAGGATCCCACGAGCAGTACTTC.

The rearrangement joins TRBV11-2 to TRBJ2-1, with 14 positions matching TRBD2. Germline V gives CDR1 SGHAT, CDR2 FQNNGV. The CDR3 is 17 residues long. The V segment lost 3 bases and the J segment 8 bases; nucleotides outside the gene matches: 9. CDR3 coding DNA: TGTGCCAGCAGCTTGGGACTAGCGGGAGCTTCGTACGATGAGCAGTTCTTC. Its translation is CASSLGLAGASYDEQFF.

The chain has TRBV29-1 and TRBJ1-2, with 7 bases identical to TRBD1. The CDR3 runs to 11 residues. The J segment lost 8 bases and the V segment lost 7 bases, leaving 7 bases of the junction unmatched. Germline loops: CDR1 SQVTM, CDR2 ANQGSEA. CDR3 sequence: CSGRGLRGYTF. Here the CDR3 DNA reads TGCAGCGGGAGGGGGCTTAGGGGCTACACCTTC.